This T cell receptor beta chain was captured by sequencing in a study of control samples from healthy donors and cancer patients. Sequencing was performed with immunoSEQ multiplex PCR; in TCRdb, only in-frame clones are kept and a portion is missing. The repertoire consists of 55,000 to 75,000 clones, with approximately 87% occurring once and the leading ten covering 2% to 2.5%. Germline V gene sequence: CDR1 SGHDT, CDR2 YYEEEE. V lost 3 bases, J lost 3 bases, and 9 bases lay in between. The CDR3 length is 14 residues. This chain uses TRBV5-6 with TRBJ1-4; the D gene is possibly TRBD1 (5 bases). The sequence was collected from a woman between 50 and 59 years old with head and neck cancer. Sequenced material: PBMCs. The CDR3 loop reads CASSSGYSNEKLFF. CDR3 nucleotides: TGTGCCAGCAGCTCAGGGTATTCTAATGAAAAACTGTTTTTT.